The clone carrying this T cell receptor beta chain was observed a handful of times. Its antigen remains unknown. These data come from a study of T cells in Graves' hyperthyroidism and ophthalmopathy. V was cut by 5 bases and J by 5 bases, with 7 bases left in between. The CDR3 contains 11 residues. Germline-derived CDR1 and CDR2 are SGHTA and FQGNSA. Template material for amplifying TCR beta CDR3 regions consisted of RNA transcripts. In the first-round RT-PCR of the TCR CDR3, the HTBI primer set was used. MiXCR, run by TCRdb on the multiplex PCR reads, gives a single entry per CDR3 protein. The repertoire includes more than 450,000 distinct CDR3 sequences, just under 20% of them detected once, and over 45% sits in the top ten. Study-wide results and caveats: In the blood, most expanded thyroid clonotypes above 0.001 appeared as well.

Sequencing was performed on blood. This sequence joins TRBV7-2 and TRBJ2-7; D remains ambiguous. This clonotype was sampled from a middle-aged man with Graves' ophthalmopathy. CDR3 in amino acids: CASSQWDEQYF. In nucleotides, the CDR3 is TGTGCCAGCAGCCAGTGGGACGAGCAGTACTTC.